This T cell receptor beta chain was sequenced in a study of neurological immune-mediated disorders. Study-wide findings and caveats: In HTLV-1-associated myelopathy, TCR clonal expansion was greatest, whereas multiple sclerosis had the least, falling below healthy controls. The multiple sclerosis repertoire cluster was not associated with any clinical or MRI feature. Expanded clones shared no CDR3 amino acid sequences across subjects, suggesting private repertoires in all groups.

The germline CDR1 and CDR2 sequences are SGHTA and FQGNSA. The CDR3 covers 13 residues. Trimming took off 5 bases at V and 3 bases at J, with 10 bases between the two ends. The cDNA was synthesized by 5'RACE incorporating 10-nucleotide random UMIs. TCRdb reprocessed the 5' RACE reads with MiXCR, giving one entry per CDR3 protein. The table has about 60,000 distinct CDR3 sequences, approximately 3.9% seen once. This clonotype was picked up many times. The antigen is not known. Since a much larger clone is just one base distant, this may be a read error. The receptor comes from a man aged 25 to 40 with multiple sclerosis. Sequencing used PBMCs. V and J are TRBV7-2 and TRBJ1-2; D gene uncertain. CDR3 sequence: CASSDERDYGYTF. In DNA form, the CDR3 reads TGTGCCAGCAGCGACGAAAGGGACTATGGCTACACCTTC.